This TCR beta chain came from a study of T-cell reconstitution after alpha-beta-depleted transplantation in children. Broader study findings: In some patients, recipient T cells and intrathymic progenitors surviving conditioning explained high day-60 diversity.

Germline loops: CDR1 SGHTA, CDR2 FQGTGA. This CDR3 comprises 14 residues. V lost 7 bases to trimming and J lost 4 bases; unmatched junction nucleotides: 8. This clonotype was seen repeatedly, ten times or more. What it binds is unknown. It was with unique molecular identifiers that the TCRbeta library was prepared. MiXCR, run by TCRdb on the PCR reads, gives a single entry per CDR3 protein. The sample consists of hundreds of thousands of distinct CDR3 sequences, around 7.8% of them appearing once. The receptor's source is a male patient aged 10 to 17 who had a stem cell transplant for acute lymphoblastic leukemia, so the T cells may come from the graft donor. This rearrangement joins TRBV7-3 to TRBJ1-1; TRBD1 matches 8 bases. Specimen: PBMCs, mostly from graft donor cells, collected 180 days after TCRalphabeta/CD19-depleted stem cell transplant. This CDR3 reads CASTLGTGSTEAFF. CDR3 DNA sequence: TGTGCCAGCACACTGGGGACAGGATCCACTGAAGCTTTCTTT.